These 27 T cell receptor beta chains were sequenced from one sample in a study of blood T cell repertoires in COVID-19 (dated by TCRdb to the early 2020s). Libraries were built with the immunoSEQ multiplex PCR assay. TCRdb stores this immuneACCESS table with in-frame sequences only. Part of the clones is absent; in the studies checked, under half of the shortfall reflects unresolved V genes, and no reason is known for the rest. The sample profile shows about 380,000 clones; about 89% of them were found once. Approximately 1.2% of the sample is held by the ten biggest clonotypes. The sequenced material came from PBMCs or T cells enriched from blood (not recorded which). These receptors were collected from a man aged 30 to 45 who had recovered from COVID-19.

This clone was observed a handful of times. V is TRBV7-8 and J is TRBJ1-1; D is possibly TRBD1 (5 bases). The CDR3 sequence is 12 residues long. Per the germline V gene, CDR1 is SGHVS and CDR2 is FQNEAQ. Trimming stripped 1 base from V and 11 bases from J, with 11 bases between. The CDR3 sequence: CASSLGAGLAFF. In nucleotides, the CDR3 is TGTGCCAGCAGCTTAGGGGCAGGGTTGGCTTTCTTT.

On this clone: Within the sample, other DNA sequences also encode this same CDR3. This rearrangement joins TRBV3-1 (or the pseudogene TRBV3-2) to TRBJ2-3, with D maybe TRBD2 (6 bases). From germline, CDR1 is LGHDT and CDR2 YNNKEL (reference sequence). CDR3 length: 14 amino acids. Trimming removed 0 bases at V and 3 bases at J, with 7 bases between. The CDR3 reads CASSQERGTDTQYF. CDR3 in DNA: TGTGCCAGCAGCCAAGAGCGGGGAACAGATACGCAGTATTTT.

The chain combines TRBV5-4 with TRBJ2-7, with a tentative D call TRBD1 (6 bases). The V and J ends lost 4 bases and 1 base respectively, with 9 bases between them. This CDR3 is built from 13 residues. Germline V lookup: CDR1 SGHNT, CDR2 YYREEE (reference sequence). The CDR3 sequence: CASSQDRSYEQYF. CDR3 nucleotides: TGTGCCAGCAGCCAGGACAGATCCTACGAGCAGTACTTC.

The chain is built from TRBV7-9 and TRBJ1-1, with 9 positions matching TRBD1. The germline CDR1 and CDR2 sequences are SEHNR and FQNEAQ (reference sequence). J gave up 5 bases and V 0 bases, and 7 bases lay outside the gene matches. The CDR3 covers 16 residues. In DNA, the CDR3 is TGTGCCAGCAGCTTAGCGCAGGGGACAGGGAGAACTGAAGCTTTCTTT. This sequence encodes CASSLAQGTGRTEAFF.

The chain employs TRBV30 and TRBJ2-7; 10 bases map to TRBD1. Trimming removed 5 bases from V and 3 bases from J; junction bases left unmatched: 7. In germline, CDR1 is GTSNPN, CDR2 SVGIG (reference sequence). The CDR3 consists of 14 residues. The CDR3 sequence: CAWSEGTGVYEQYF. Here the CDR3 DNA reads TGTGCCTGGTCGGAAGGGACAGGGGTCTACGAGCAGTACTTC.

This clone was seen more than once but under ten times. The chain couples TRBV9 to TRBJ2-5; D perhaps matches TRBD1 (5 bases). The CDR3 is 15 amino acids. The V gene lost 3 bases and the J gene lost 1 base, with 13 bases spanning the gap. In germline, CDR1 is SGDLS, CDR2 YYNGEE. The CDR3: CASSADSGIQETQYF. DNA for the CDR3: TGTGCCAGCAGCGCTGACTCAGGGATCCAAGAGACCCAGTACTTC. Based on the CDR3 plus reference TRBV9 and TRBJ2-5, the full variable domain is DSGVTQTPKHLITATGQRVTLRCSPRSGDLSVYWYQQSLDQGLQFLIQYYNGEERAKGNILERFSAQQFPDLHSELNLSSLELGDSALYFCASSADSGIQETQYFGPGTRLLVL.

The chain's CDR3 is CATRLGQGSAEAFF. DNA of the CDR3: TGTGCCACCCGCTTGGGACAGGGTTCAGCTGAAGCTTTCTTT. The V and J genes are TRBV19 and TRBJ1-1, with 9 bases identical to TRBD1. The CDR3 loop spans 14 amino acids. V was clipped by 10 bases and J by 6 bases; unmatched bases: 12. From germline, CDR1 is LNHDA and CDR2 SQIVND (reference sequence).

This clone was detected only a few times. Other nucleotide sequences from this sample produce the same CDR3. This sequence joins TRBV30 and TRBJ2-2; D possibly corresponds to TRBD1 (6 bases). The germline V gene has CDR1 GTSNPN and CDR2 SVGIG (reference sequence). Trimming pared 2 bases from V and 0 bases from J, leaving 7 bases between. The CDR3 consists of 14 residues. The CDR3 spells CAWSSGANTGELFF. The DNA for the CDR3 is TGTGCCTGGAGTTCAGGGGCGAACACCGGGGAGCTGTTTTTT.

This clone came up a few times. The J gene is TRBJ1-2, the V gene TRBV30; the D is unclear. The CDR3 is 13 amino acids. Trimming removed 0 bases from V and 8 bases from J, with 13 bases in between. CDR1 is GTSNPN, CDR2 SVGIG, per germline (reference sequence). CDR3 region: CAWSVQSFRGYTF. In DNA, the CDR3 is TGTGCCTGGAGTGTACAGTCGTTTCGGGGCTACACCTTC.

The chain joins TRBV19 to TRBJ1-3; TRBD1 matches 7 bases. V lost 8 bases and J lost 4; bases outside the gene matches: 5. The CDR3 spans 13 residues. Germline CDR1 is LNHDA and CDR2 is SQIVND (reference sequence). The chain's CDR3 is CASSPTGGNTIYF. In nucleotides, the CDR3 is TGTGCCAGTTCCCCGACAGGGGGAAACACCATATATTTT.

The rearrangement joins TRBV7-3 to TRBJ2-1; 9 positions match TRBD2. The CDR3 consists of 16 residues. CDR1 is SGHTA, CDR2 FQGTGA, per germline. With V trimmed by 2 bases and J by 2 bases, 4 bases remained unmatched. The CDR3 sequence is CASSLLAGATYNEQFF. The DNA for the CDR3 is TGTGCCAGCAGCTTATTAGCGGGGGCTACCTACAATGAGCAGTTCTTC. Using reference TRBV7-3 and TRBJ2-1 for the parts outside the CDR3, the full variable domain is GAGVSQTPSNKVTEKGKYVELRCDPISGHTALYWYRQSLGQGPEFLIYFQGTGAADDSGLPNDRFFAVRPEGSVSTLKIQRTERGDSAVYLCASSLLAGATYNEQFFGPGTRLTVL.

The chain joins TRBV2 to TRBJ2-6; possibly TRBD1 for D (5 bases). The CDR3 length is 18 residues. CDR1 and CDR2 from the germline V gene are SNHLY and FYNNEI. Trimming shortened V by 6 bases and J by 1 base, and 19 bases separated the two germline ends. The CDR3 coding sequence is TGTGCCAGCAGGCCATCAGGGCCAAAGAAATCTGGGGCCAACGTCCTGACTTTC. It encodes CASRPSGPKKSGANVLTF.

V and J are TRBV3-1 (or the pseudogene TRBV3-2) and TRBJ1-3; D gene ambiguous. The germline V gene has CDR1 LGHDT and CDR2 YNNKEL (reference sequence). V gave up 0 bases and J gave up 0 bases, with 9 bases separating them. CDR3 length: 16 amino acids. CDR3 sequence (DNA): TGTGCCAGCAGCCAAGAGCGGCTGAGCTCTGGAAACACCATATATTTT. Translation: CASSQERLSSGNTIYF.

The chain recombines TRBV30 with TRBJ1-6; 10 bases line up with TRBD1. Germline V gene lookup returns CDR1 GTSNPN and CDR2 SVGIG (reference sequence). The CDR3 consists of 17 residues. Losses at the gene ends were 1 base for V and 7 bases for J; bases not matched to a gene: 10. The CDR3 sequence: CAWSARDRGMVNSPLHF. CDR3 DNA sequence: TGTGCCTGGAGTGCCCGGGACAGGGGAATGGTGAATTCACCCCTCCACTTT.

The CDR3 DNA is TGCGCCAGCAGCCAAGAGGAGGGAGGGGAGAACACTGAAGCTTTCTTT. Translation: CASSQEEGGENTEAFF. The chain carries TRBV4-1 and TRBJ1-1; D might be TRBD1 (5 bases). Germline V CDR1 and CDR2: MGHRA, YSYEKL. The CDR3 loop spans 16 amino acids. The V and J ends lost 0 bases and 1 base respectively, with 12 bases between them.

This rearrangement joins TRBV11-2 to TRBJ1-5, with 9 bases fitting TRBD1. The trim removed 5 bases at V and 7 bases at J, leaving 6 bases unmatched. CDR3 size: 14 residues. CDR1 is SGHAT and CDR2 is FQNNGV in the germline V gene. This CDR3 reads CASSGTGQGQPQHF. DNA of the CDR3: TGTGCCAGCAGCGGGACGGGACAGGGACAGCCCCAGCATTTT.

The chain uses TRBV4-2 and TRBJ2-7, with D perhaps TRBD2 (5 bases). In germline, CDR1 is LGHNA, CDR2 YNFKEQ. Trimming stripped 6 bases from V and 6 bases from J, with 27 bases between. The length of the CDR3 is 17 residues. DNA for the CDR3: TGTGCCAGCAGTCCCACGGGGTATGAGCGCTTGTGGGGCGAGCAGTACTTC. Its translation is CASSPTGYERLWGEQYF.

CDR3 DNA: TGTGCCACCAGTGATTCTCACCGGGACAGGGGAAGGGACACTGAAGCTTTCTTT. It encodes CATSDSHRDRGRDTEAFF. This chain joins TRBV24-1 and TRBJ1-1, with 10 bases fitting TRBD1. Trimming at V came to 2 bases and at J to 3 bases, leaving 11 bases not matched to a gene. This CDR3 is built from 18 residues. Germline V gene lookup returns CDR1 KGHDR and CDR2 SFDVKD.

The chain recombines TRBV12-3 or TRBV12-4 with TRBJ1-1; D possibly corresponds to TRBD1 (5 bases). V lost 1 base to trimming and J lost 11 bases, with 11 bases between them. The CDR3 is 12 residues long. The CDR3 reads CASSLVQGIAFF. The CDR3 DNA is TGTGCCAGCAGTTTAGTCCAGGGCATTGCTTTCTTT.

The chain has TRBV6-5 and TRBJ1-2; D call uncertain. V lost 8 bases and J 5 bases, leaving 12 bases between the germline ends. This CDR3 is built from 12 residues. Germline V gene data show CDR1 as MNHEY and CDR2 as SVGAGI. The CDR3 loop reads CASRTTPYGYTF. The CDR3 nucleotides read TGTGCCAGCCGCACCACTCCGTATGGCTACACCTTC.

CDR3 in DNA: TGTGCCACCAGGGACAACCGTAACTATGGCTACACCTTC. Translation gives CATRDNRNYGYTF. The V and J genes are TRBV19 and TRBJ1-2; TRBD1 might be the D (6 bases). Per germline, CDR1 LNHDA and CDR2 SQIVND (reference sequence). This CDR3 is 13 amino acids long. The germline V and J ends were trimmed by 10 bases and 1 base, with 13 bases remaining between them.

CDR3 loop: CASSMWGDGDTQYF. CDR3 in DNA: TGTGCCAGTAGTATGTGGGGGGATGGGGATACGCAGTATTTT. The V call is TRBV19, the J call TRBJ2-3; a weak D match, TRBD2 (6 bases). The CDR3 runs 14 residues. Per the germline V gene, CDR1 is LNHDA and CDR2 is SQIVND (reference sequence). With 3 bases removed from V and 6 bases from J, the gap between germline ends came to 13 bases.

The chain is built from TRBV28 and TRBJ2-2; D perhaps matches TRBD1 (6 bases). The CDR3 loop spans 18 amino acids. CDR1 MDHEN and CDR2 SYDVKM come from the germline V gene. Trimming left V 4 bases short and J 4 bases short, with 22 bases between. CDR3 sequence (DNA): TGTGCCAGCAGTTCCCCCTCCCGGGACATCGAAAGCACCGGGGAGCTGTTTTTT. It specifies CASSSPSRDIESTGELFF.

The rearrangement joins TRBV24-1 to TRBJ1-1, with a possible D match to TRBD1 (6 bases). This CDR3 has 16 residues. CDR1 is KGHDR, CDR2 SFDVKD, per germline. Trimming stripped 6 bases from V and 2 bases from J, with 18 bases between. The CDR3 DNA is TGTGCCACCAGTAACTCCCCGACAGGAAGTAACACTGAAGCTTTCTTT. Encoded protein: CATSNSPTGSNTEAFF.

This chain links TRBV10-3 with TRBJ1-6, with D maybe TRBD1 (6 bases). The V gene lost 10 bases and the J gene lost 8 bases, with 21 bases spanning the gap. Germline V lookup: CDR1 ENHRY, CDR2 SYGVKD. This CDR3 has 15 residues. CDR3 coding DNA: TGTGCCACCCAACAGGGTAGTGCGCGGGATTCACCCCTCCACTTT. Protein: CATQQGSARDSPLHF.

The chain links TRBV19 to TRBJ2-7; no definite D call. Germline V lookup: CDR1 LNHDA, CDR2 SQIVND (reference sequence). Trimming pared 6 bases from V and 2 bases from J, leaving 8 bases between. The CDR3 runs 12 residues. The CDR3, as DNA: TGTGCCAGTAGATCACTTACCTACGAGCAGTACTTC. Translating gives CASRSLTYEQYF.

The rearrangement joins TRBV6-5 to TRBJ1-3; TRBD1 is a possible D gene (6 bases). The V gene's germline CDR1 is MNHEY and CDR2 SVGAGI. CDR3 length: 14 amino acids. Trimming shortened V by 6 bases and J by 1 base, and 10 bases separated the two germline ends. CDR3 in DNA: TGTGCCAGCAGCCACCAGGGGTCTGGAAACACCATATATTTT. Translating gives CASSHQGSGNTIYF.